This T cell receptor beta chain stems from a study of blood T cell repertoires in COVID-19. On the study more broadly: There were acute and convalescent COVID-19 samples, and they came from the United States, Italy and Spain.

Under the authors' procedure: Nucleated cell counts were estimated from reference gene primer amplification. Method: immunoSEQ multiplex PCR; TCRdb's copy keeps in-frame clones and lacks some. That table is the source of V, J and clone size, and D and trimming were worked out from the DNA. The sample records more than 15,000 clones, about 90% being singletons. Germline CDR1 and CDR2: LGHNA and YNFKEQ. Trimming at V came to 0 bases and at J to 8 bases, leaving 8 bases not matched to a gene. CDR3 length: 15 residues. The source material was peripheral blood. The source is a human donor in a cohort sampled during active COVID-19. The chain links TRBV4-2 to TRBJ1-2, with TRBD1 matching 8 bases. The CDR3, as DNA: TGTGCCAGCAGCCAAGAGTGGACAGGGAGTCGAGGCTACACCTTC. It encodes CASSQEWTGSRGYTF.